The 7 T cell receptor beta chains below were found in one sample sequenced in a study of regulatory T cells in long-lasting Graves disease. Time point denoted: newly diagnosed GD, antithyroid drugs for less than 3 months. The TCR library was prepared using RNA isolated from PBMCs. Relying on iRepertoire HTBI primers and Arm-PCR of CDR3 regions, the team built TCR beta libraries. TCRdb independently ran MiXCR on the multiplex PCR reads; one entry per CDR3 protein. The repertoire includes approximately 350,000 distinct CDR3 sequences, approximately 12% of them detected once, and 18% sits in the top ten. The same specimen was also included in a second study, on T cells in Graves' hyperthyroidism and ophthalmopathy.

The material was peripheral blood mononuclear cells (PBMCs), obtained at new diagnosis, from a patient treated with antithyroid drugs. Every receptor here comes from a young woman with Graves disease.

This clonotype has a count of ten or more. The chain recombines TRBV6-1 with TRBJ1-1, with a possible D match to TRBD1 (5 bases). V was pared by 5 bases and J by 4 bases, with 8 bases between. Germline V gives CDR1 MNHNS, CDR2 SASEGT. The CDR3 runs 12 residues. CDR3 coding DNA: TGTGCCAGCAGTAGAAGGGGCACTGAAGCTTTCTTT. Translated: CASSRRGTEAFF.

In this sample, this clonotype turned up a few times. V usage is TRBV7-9 and J usage is TRBJ2-2; 7 bases map to TRBD1. CDR1 and CDR2 (germline): SEHNR, FQNEAQ (reference sequence). CDR3 size: 16 residues. Losses at the gene ends were 8 bases for V and 5 bases for J; bases not matched to a gene: 14. CDR3 in amino acids: CASAGGQPIRTGELFF. As DNA, the CDR3 is TGTGCCAGCGCAGGGGGACAGCCTATTAGGACCGGGGAGCTGTTTTTT.

The CDR3 nucleotides read TGTCCCAGCAGTTCGTCGGGGGTCTACGAGCAGTACGTC. Translated: CPSSSSGVYEQYV. V and J are TRBV7-9 and TRBJ2-7, with D possibly TRBD2 on 6 matching bases. This CDR3 contains 13 residues. The germline V gene encodes CDR1 SEHNR and CDR2 FQNEAQ (reference sequence).

This clonotype was seen repeatedly, ten times or more. This chain uses TRBV11-2 with TRBJ1-1; tentatively, D is TRBD1 (5 bases). This CDR3 comprises 15 residues. The V gene lost 2 bases and the J gene lost 3 bases, with 13 bases spanning the gap. CDR1 and CDR2 from the germline V gene are SGHAT and FQNNGV. The CDR3 sequence is CASSLLSGTYTEAFF. The DNA of the CDR3 is TGTGCCAGCAGCTTACTTTCTGGGACCTACACTGAAGCTTTCTTT.

In its sample, this clonotype was seen many times. The chain employs TRBV5-1 and TRBJ2-3; the D gene is possibly TRBD1 (6 bases). Germline lookup yields CDR1 SGHRS and CDR2 YFSETQ. V was trimmed by 0 bases and J by 6 bases, leaving 11 bases between them. The CDR3 is 14 amino acids. The CDR3 DNA reads TGCGCCAGCAGCTTGGCGTCCAGGGGCGATACGCAGTATTTT. It yields the protein CASSLASRGDTQYF.

Here the CDR3 reads CSARIVVAGVNTGELFF. CDR3 DNA sequence: TGCAGTGCTAGAATAGTCGTAGCGGGAGTGAACACCGGGGAGCTGTTTTTT. This chain connects TRBV20-1 to TRBJ2-2; 9 bases align to TRBD2. Trimming took 2 bases from V and 1 from J; bases not matched to a gene: 8. The CDR3 contains 17 residues. The germline CDR1 and CDR2 sequences are DFQATT and SNEGSKA (reference sequence).

This clonotype appeared many times. The chain joins TRBV20-1 to TRBJ2-5; D may match TRBD1 or TRBD2 (6 bases each). Germline assignment: CDR1 DFQATT and CDR2 SNEGSKA (reference sequence). This CDR3 spans 16 amino acids. The V end lost 5 bases, the J end lost 5 bases, and 24 bases lay between the germline ends. The CDR3 loop is CSAGGQGFGGFETQYF. Here the CDR3 DNA reads TGCAGTGCTGGGGGTCAGGGGTTTGGGGGGTTCGAGACCCAGTACTTC.